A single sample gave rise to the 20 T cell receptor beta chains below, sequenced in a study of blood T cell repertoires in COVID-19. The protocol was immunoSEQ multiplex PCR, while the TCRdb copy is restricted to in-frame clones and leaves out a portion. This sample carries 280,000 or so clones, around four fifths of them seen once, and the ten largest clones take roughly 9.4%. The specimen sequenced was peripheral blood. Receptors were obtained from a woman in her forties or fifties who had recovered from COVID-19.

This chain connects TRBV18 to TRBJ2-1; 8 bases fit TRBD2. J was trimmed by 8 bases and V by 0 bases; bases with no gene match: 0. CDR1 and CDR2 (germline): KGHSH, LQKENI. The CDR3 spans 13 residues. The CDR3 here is CASSPPGGDEQFF. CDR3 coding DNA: TGTGCCAGCTCACCACCCGGGGGGGATGAGCAGTTCTTC.

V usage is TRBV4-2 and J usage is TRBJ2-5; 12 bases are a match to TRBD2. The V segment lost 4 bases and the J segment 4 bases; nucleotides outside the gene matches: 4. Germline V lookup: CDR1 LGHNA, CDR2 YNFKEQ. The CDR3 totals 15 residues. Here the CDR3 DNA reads TGTGCCAGCAGCCCTATGACTAGCGGGAGAGAGACCCAGTACTTC. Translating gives CASSPMTSGRETQYF.

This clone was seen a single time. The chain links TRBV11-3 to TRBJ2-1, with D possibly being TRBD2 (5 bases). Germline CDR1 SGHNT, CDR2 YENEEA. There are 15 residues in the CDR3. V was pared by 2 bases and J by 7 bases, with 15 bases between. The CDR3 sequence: CASSLLGSSDNEQFF. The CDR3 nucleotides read TGTGCCAGCAGCTTACTGGGGAGTTCGGATAATGAGCAGTTCTTC.

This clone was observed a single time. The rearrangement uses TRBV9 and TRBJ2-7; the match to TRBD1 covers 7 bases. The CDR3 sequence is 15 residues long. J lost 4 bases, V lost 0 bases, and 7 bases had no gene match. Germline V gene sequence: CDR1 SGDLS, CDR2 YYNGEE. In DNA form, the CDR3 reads TGTGCCAGCAGCGTAGGCTTAGGGGGCGTGTACGAGCAGTACTTC. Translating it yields CASSVGLGGVYEQYF.

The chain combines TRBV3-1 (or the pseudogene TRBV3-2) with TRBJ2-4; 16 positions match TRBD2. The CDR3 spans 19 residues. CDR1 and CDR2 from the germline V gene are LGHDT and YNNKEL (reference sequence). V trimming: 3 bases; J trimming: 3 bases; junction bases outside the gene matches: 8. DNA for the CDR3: TGTGCCAGCAGCCAGAGGGGACTAGCGGGGGGGTTCGTCAAAAACATTCAGTACTTC. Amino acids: CASSQRGLAGGFVKNIQYF.

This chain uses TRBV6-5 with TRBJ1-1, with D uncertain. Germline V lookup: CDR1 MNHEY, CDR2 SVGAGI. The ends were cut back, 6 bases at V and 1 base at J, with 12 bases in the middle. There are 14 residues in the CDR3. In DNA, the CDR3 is TGTGCCAGCAGAGCTGAGGGTTCGAACACTGAAGCTTTCTTT. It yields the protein CASRAEGSNTEAFF.

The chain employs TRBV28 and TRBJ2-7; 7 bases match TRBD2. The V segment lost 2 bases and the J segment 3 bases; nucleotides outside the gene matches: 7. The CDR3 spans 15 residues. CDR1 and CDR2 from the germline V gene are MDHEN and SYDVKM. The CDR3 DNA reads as TGTGCCAGCAGTTTAGGCGGGGGTTACTACTACGAGCAGTACTTC. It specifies CASSLGGGYYYEQYF.

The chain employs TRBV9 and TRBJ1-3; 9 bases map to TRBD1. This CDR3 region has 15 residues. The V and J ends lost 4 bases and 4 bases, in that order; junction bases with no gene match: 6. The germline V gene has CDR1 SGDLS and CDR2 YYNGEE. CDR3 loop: CASSFTGGAGNTIYF. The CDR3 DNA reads TGTGCCAGCAGCTTCACAGGGGGCGCCGGAAACACCATATATTTT.

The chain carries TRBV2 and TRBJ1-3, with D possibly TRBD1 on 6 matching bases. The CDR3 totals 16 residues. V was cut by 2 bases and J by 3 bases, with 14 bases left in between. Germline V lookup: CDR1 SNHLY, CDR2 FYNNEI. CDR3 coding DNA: TGTGCCAGCAGTGAACAGGGGCTCGACTTTGGAAACACCATATATTTT. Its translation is CASSEQGLDFGNTIYF.

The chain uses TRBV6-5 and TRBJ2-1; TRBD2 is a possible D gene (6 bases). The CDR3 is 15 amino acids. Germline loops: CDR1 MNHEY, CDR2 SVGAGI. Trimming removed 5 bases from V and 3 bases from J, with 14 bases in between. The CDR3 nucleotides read TGTGCCAGCAGTCCTGCGGGGTTCAGCTACAATGAGCAGTTCTTC. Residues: CASSPAGFSYNEQFF.

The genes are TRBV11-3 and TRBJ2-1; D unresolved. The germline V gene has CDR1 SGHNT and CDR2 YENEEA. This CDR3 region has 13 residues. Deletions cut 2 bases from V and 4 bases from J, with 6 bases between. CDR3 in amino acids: CASSLTEYNEQFF. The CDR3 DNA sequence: TGTGCCAGCAGCTTAACAGAGTACAATGAGCAGTTCTTC.

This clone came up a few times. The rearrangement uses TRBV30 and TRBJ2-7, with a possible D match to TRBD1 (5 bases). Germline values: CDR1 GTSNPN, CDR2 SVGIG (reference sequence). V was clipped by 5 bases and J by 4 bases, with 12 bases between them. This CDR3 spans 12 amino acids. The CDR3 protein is CAWDRGQYEQYF. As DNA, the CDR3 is TGTGCCTGGGACAGAGGACAATACGAGCAGTACTTC.

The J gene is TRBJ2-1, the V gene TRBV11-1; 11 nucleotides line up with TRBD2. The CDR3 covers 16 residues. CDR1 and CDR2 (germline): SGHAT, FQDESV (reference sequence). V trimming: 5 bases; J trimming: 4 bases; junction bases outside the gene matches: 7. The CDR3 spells CASSRSLAGGYNEQFF. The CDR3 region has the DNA TGTGCCAGCAGCCGCTCTCTAGCGGGAGGTTACAATGAGCAGTTCTTC.

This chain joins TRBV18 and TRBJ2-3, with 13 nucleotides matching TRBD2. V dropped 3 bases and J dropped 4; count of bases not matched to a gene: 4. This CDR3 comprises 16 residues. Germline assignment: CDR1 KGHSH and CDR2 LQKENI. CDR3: CASSPYGLAGADTQYF. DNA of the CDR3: TGTGCCAGCTCACCGTACGGACTAGCGGGAGCAGATACGCAGTATTTT.

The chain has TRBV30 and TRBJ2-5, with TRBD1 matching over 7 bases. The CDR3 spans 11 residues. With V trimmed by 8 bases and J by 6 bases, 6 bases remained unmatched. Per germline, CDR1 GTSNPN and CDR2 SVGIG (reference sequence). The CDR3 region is CARAGGQTQYF. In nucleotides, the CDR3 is TGTGCCCGAGCAGGGGGACAGACCCAGTACTTC.

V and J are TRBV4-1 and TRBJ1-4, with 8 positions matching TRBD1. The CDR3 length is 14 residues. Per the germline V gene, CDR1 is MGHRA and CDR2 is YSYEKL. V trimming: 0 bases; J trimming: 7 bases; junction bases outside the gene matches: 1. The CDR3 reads CASSQDRGPEKLFF. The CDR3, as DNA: TGCGCCAGCAGCCAAGACAGGGGGCCTGAAAAACTGTTTTTT.

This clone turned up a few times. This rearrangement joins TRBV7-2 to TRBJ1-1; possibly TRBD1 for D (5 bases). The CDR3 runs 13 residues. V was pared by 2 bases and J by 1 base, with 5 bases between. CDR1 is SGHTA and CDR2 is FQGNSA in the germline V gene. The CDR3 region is CASSLQGNTEAFF. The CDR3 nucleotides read TGTGCCAGCAGCTTACAGGGGAACACTGAAGCTTTCTTT.

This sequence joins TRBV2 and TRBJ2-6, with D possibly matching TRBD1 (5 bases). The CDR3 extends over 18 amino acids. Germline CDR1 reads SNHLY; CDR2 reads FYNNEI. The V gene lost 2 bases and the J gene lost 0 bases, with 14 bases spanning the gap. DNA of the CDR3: TGTGCCAGCAGTGAAAGAAGGACATCTGGCTCTGGGGCCAACGTCCTGACTTTC. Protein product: CASSERRTSGSGANVLTF. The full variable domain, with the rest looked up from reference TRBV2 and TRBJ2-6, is EPEVTQTPSHQVTQMGQEVILRCVPISNHLYFYWYRQILGQKVEFLVSFYNNEISEKSEIFDDQFSVERPDGSNFTLKIRSTKLEDSAMYFCASSERRTSGSGANVLTFGAGSRLTVL.

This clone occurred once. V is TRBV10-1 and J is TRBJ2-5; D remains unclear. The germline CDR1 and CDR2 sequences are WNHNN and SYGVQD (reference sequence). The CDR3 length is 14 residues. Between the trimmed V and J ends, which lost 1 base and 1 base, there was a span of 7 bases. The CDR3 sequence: CASSEYRGQETQYF. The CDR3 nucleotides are TGCGCCAGCAGTGAGTATCGAGGCCAAGAGACCCAGTACTTC.

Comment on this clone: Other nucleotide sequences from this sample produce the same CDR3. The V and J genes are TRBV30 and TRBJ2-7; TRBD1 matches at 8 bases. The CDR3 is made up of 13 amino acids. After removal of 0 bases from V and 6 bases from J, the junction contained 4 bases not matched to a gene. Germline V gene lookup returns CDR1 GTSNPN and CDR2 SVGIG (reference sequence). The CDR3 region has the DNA TGTGCCTGGAGTGTAGGCACAGGGGGCGAGCAGTACTTC. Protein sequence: CAWSVGTGGEQYF.